This T cell receptor beta chain was identified during a study of shared clonotypes between healthy human individuals. Study-level results: Naive subsets generally had larger estimated richness than memory subsets. Represented diversity, genetic and exposure-history alike, was limited by few donors.

Trimming removed 0 bases at V and 1 base at J, with 5 bases between. This CDR3 is built from 14 residues. Per the germline V gene, CDR1 is MNHEY and CDR2 is SVGAGI. Original handling: ImmunoSEQ only sent back junction sequences with no quality scores, so filtering was done differently. Clones were sequenced by immunoSEQ multiplex PCR, and TCRdb holds only the in-frame ones, with some missing. V, J and clone size reflect that table, while D and trimming were determined from the DNA. The table includes a few hundred thousand clones, just over 95% detected once. This clone was seen more than once but under ten times. Its cognate antigen is unknown. The sample holds other DNA sequences that translate to the same CDR3.

This receptor was taken from a young man in good health. Source material: memory CD8+ T cells sorted from blood. As for subset: CD45RO+ cells pooled with CCR7-negative TemRA cells. The chain employs TRBV6-5 and TRBJ2-3; either TRBD1 or TRBD2 may fit D (5 bases each). This CDR3 reads CASSYSGGTDTQYF. CDR3 bases: TGTGCCAGCAGTTACTCGGGGGGCACAGATACGCAGTATTTT.